The following is a TCR beta chain sequence with its context. Its target is not known. Cells were stimulated with overlapping HIV-1 Gag 15-mer peptides. Sorted nonresponding memory CD4+ T cells were CD40L-negative, CD69-negative, CD45RO-high. Germline CDR1 reads WSHSY; CDR2 reads SAAADI. There are 14 residues in the CDR3. Losses at the gene ends were 6 bases for V and 4 bases for J; bases not matched to a gene: 2. The sample originates from a study of persistence of HIV-infected CD4 T cells. The immunoSEQ assay was version 4, run in survey mode. Some clones are missing from TCRdb's copy, which holds only in-frame ones; the method was immunoSEQ multiplex PCR. This table holds about 36,000 clones, 82% found once.

Sequencing used cultured CD4+ T cells from PBMCs, obtained from a patient who received antiretroviral therapy. The TCR comes from an adult with HIV. The donor label of this sample is uncertain. V gene TRBV10-2 combines with J gene TRBJ2-3, with 12 bases aligning to TRBD2. This chain's CDR3 is CASRTSGGPDTQYF. The CDR3, as DNA: TGCGCCAGCAGGACTAGCGGGGGCCCAGATACGCAGTATTTT.